The present T cell receptor beta chain was sequenced within a study of Ad26.COV2.S vaccination and SARS-CoV-2 variants. The study's findings and limits: There was a possibility that the TCR breadth and depth analyses underestimated total T cell responses. People who got the vaccine or the placebo had similar non-spike TCR breadth.

As to this clone: No antigen is known for it.

CDR3 length equals 13 residues. V dropped 2 bases and J dropped 8 bases, with 12 bases sitting between them. The assay was immunoSEQ multiplex PCR, and TCRdb's table has in-frame clones only and misses some. The sample lists approximately 340,000 clones; 92% were seen once. The chain employs TRBV12-3 or TRBV12-4 and TRBJ1-2; perhaps TRBD1 as D (5 bases). Specimen: peripheral blood, collected after recovery from COVID-19. The clonotype was recovered from a human donor who had recovered from COVID-19. DNA of the CDR3: TGTGCCAGCAGTTTACAGGGAGTTCGGGGCTACACCTTC. This encodes CASSLQGVRGYTF.